This note documents a single T cell receptor (beta chain) sequence. Its antigen is currently unknown. The sample comes from a study of cytomegalovirus exposure and HLA in healthy donors. Whole-study results and caveats: About 87% or about 30% of the time was how often most TCR beta V segments were productive, according to an earlier analysis. According to reports, the classifier identified cytomegalovirus status with high specificity and sensitivity. Later analysis placed DRB1 highest and HLA-C lowest in TCR association rates, which differed by HLA locus.

The J segment lost 8 bases and the V segment lost 2 bases, leaving 1 base of the junction unmatched. Per the germline V gene, CDR1 is MNHEY and CDR2 is SMNVEV (reference sequence). There are 13 residues in the CDR3. The study ran its PCR with 60 Vbeta and 13 Jbeta primers. Clones were sequenced by immunoSEQ multiplex PCR, and TCRdb holds only the in-frame ones, with some missing. The sample carries about 130,000 clones, about 78% recorded once. The receptor's source is a man in his fifties or sixties in good health and CMV-seronegative. Sequenced sample: PBMCs. The V and J genes are TRBV27 and TRBJ1-4, with 8 bases lining up with TRBD1. The CDR3 DNA reads TGTGCCAGCAGTTTACGGACAGGGGAAAAACTGTTTTTT. It translates to CASSLRTGEKLFF.